The subject of this entry is one T cell receptor (beta chain). The target antigen is unknown. Here the gene names and germline are mouse. The read is 1 residue too short to cover the CDR3 end, so that end is filled in from the germline J gene. This sample stems from a study of tissue T cells after allogeneic stem cell transplantation. The time point here: mouse harvest day 14 after allogeneic transplant. The graft held 10^6 splenic CD5+ T cells and 10^7 T-cell-depleted bone marrow cells. Tissues came from B6→BALB/c major-mismatch GVHD mice at day 7 or 14. The CDR3 covers 14 residues. With 5 bases clipped from V and 3 bases from J, the junction kept 3 bases outside the gene matches. Per germline, CDR1 NNHDY and CDR2 SYVADS. Study findings and constraints: Within patients, tissue anatomy strongly shaped TCR repertoire composition.

Profiling relied on immunoSEQ multiplex PCR, and the TCRdb table lists in-frame clones only, not all of them. The data contain roughly 5,000 clones, about 48% of them singletons. The genes are TRBV13-3 and TRBJ2-1; 9 nucleotides align to TRBD2. Sequencing was performed on gut tissue. The TCR sequence derives from a female BALB/c mouse given C57BL/6 T cells with graft-versus-host disease after an allogeneic hematopoietic cell transplant. The part of the CDR3 DNA that was read is TGTGCCAGCAGAGGCTGGGGGGGCTATGCTGAGCAGTTC. This encodes CASRGWGGYAEQF. The CDR3 as a whole reads CASRGWGGYAEQFF.